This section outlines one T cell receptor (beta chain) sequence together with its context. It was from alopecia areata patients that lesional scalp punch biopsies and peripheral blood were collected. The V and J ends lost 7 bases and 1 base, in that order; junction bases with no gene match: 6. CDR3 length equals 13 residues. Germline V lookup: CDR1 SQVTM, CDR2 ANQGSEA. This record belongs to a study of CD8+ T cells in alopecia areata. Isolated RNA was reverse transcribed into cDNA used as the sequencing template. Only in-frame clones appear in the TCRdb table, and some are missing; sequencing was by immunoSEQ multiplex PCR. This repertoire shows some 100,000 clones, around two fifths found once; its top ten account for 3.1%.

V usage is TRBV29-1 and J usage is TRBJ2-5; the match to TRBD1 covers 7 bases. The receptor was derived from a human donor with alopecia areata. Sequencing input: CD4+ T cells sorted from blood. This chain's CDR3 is CSAVGTAQETQYF. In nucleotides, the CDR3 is TGCAGCGCCGTGGGGACAGCCCAAGAGACCCAGTACTTC.